This is a list of T cell receptor beta chains from one sample in a study of T cells in tumors after PD-1 blockade. TCRdb keeps only in-frame clones here, not all; method: immunoSEQ multiplex PCR. The sample records approximately 13,000 clones, roughly 80% being singletons. This specimen consisted of PBMCs, obtained after anti-PD-1 treatment. These receptors came from a human donor with basal cell carcinoma. Both conserved end residues are part of each CDR3. D genes are given only for firm matches. Expanded clones get a size class; other rows say once, few or many, or leave the size out.

j_gene | d_gene | v_gene | abundance | CDR3nt | CDR3aa
TRBJ1-5 | TRBD1 | TRBV7-2 | . | TGTGCCAGCAGCTTAGATGCAGGGGGTAGCAATCAGCCCCAGCATTTT | CASSLDAGGSNQPQHF
TRBJ2-3 | TRBD2 | TRBV5-1 | . | TGCGCCAGCAGCTTGAGCGGGAGGGGGAGCACAGATACGCAGTATTTT | CASSLSGRGSTDTQYF
TRBJ2-3 | . | TRBV28 | . | TGTGCCAGCAGTTTTACAGTAATCTCTAGCACAGATACGCAGTATTTT | CASSFTVISSTDTQYF
TRBJ1-3 | TRBD1 | TRBV19 | . | TGTGCCAGTAGTGGACAGGGTACTGACGGAAACACCATATATTTT | CASSGQGTDGNTIYF
TRBJ1-3 | . | TRBV3-1/TRBV3-2 | . | TGTGCCAGCAGCCAGGCCGGGGGCGGAAACACCATATATTTT | CASSQAGGGNTIYF
TRBJ1-1 | TRBD1 | TRBV2 | . | TGTGCCAGCAGGGCGACAGGGCTGAACACTGAAGCTTTCTTT | CASRATGLNTEAFF
TRBJ1-5 | TRBD1 | TRBV19 | . | TGTGCCAGTAGTCCCAGGACAGGGTTCGGCCAGCCCCAGCATTTT | CASSPRTGFGQPQHF
TRBJ2-7 | TRBD2 | TRBV19 | . | TGTGCCAGTAGTTCGACTAGCGGGTCTCCCTACGAGCAGTACTTC | CASSSTSGSPYEQYF
TRBJ1-1 | . | TRBV7-8 | . | TGTGCCAGCAGCGCGGACAGGAACACTGAAGCTTTCTTT | CASSADRNTEAFF
TRBJ1-2 | TRBD1 | TRBV28 | . | TGTGCCAGCAGTTTGGGGACAGGGGGCGCCTTTGGCTACACCTTC | CASSLGTGGAFGYTF
TRBJ1-2 | . | TRBV25-1 | . | TGTGCCTCCGGGACACTCTATGGCTACACCTTC | CASGTLYGYTF
TRBJ2-7 | TRBD1 | TRBV5-5 | few | TGTGCCAGCACGATACCCGGGACAGGGATCTACGAGCAGTACTTC | CASTIPGTGIYEQYF
TRBJ2-2 | . | TRBV7-3 | . | TGTGCCAGCAGCTTAAATTCGGGACTCAACACCGGGGAGCTGTTTTTT | CASSLNSGLNTGELFF
TRBJ1-6 | TRBD1 | TRBV5-5 | . | TGTGCCAGCAGCTTTTTAATTGGGACAGGGGTGTTGTCACCCCTCCACTTT | CASSFLIGTGVLSPLHF
TRBJ1-2 | . | TRBV28 | . | TGTGCCAGCAGTTTGGGCATCCGCTATGGCTACACCTTC | CASSLGIRYGYTF
TRBJ1-6 | TRBD1 | TRBV27 | . | TGTGCCAGCAGTTTCTTCTACACAGGGGTTAATTCACCCCTCCACTTT | CASSFFYTGVNSPLHF
TRBJ2-7 | TRBD2 | TRBV5-6 | once | TGTGCCAGCAGCGTAGCGGGGTCCTCCTACGAGCAGTACTTC | CASSVAGSSYEQYF
TRBJ1-2 | . | TRBV7-9 | . | TGTGCCAGCAGATCCGAGAACTATGGCTACACCTTC | CASRSENYGYTF
TRBJ1-1 | . | TRBV7-9 | . | TGTGCCAGCAGCGGGACGAACGGCACTGAAGCTTTCTTT | CASSGTNGTEAFF
TRBJ2-7 | TRBD1 | TRBV11-1 | . | TGTGCCAGCAGCTGGGGACAGCTGCCCTACGAGCAGTACTTC | CASSWGQLPYEQYF
TRBJ1-5 | . | TRBV29-1 | . | TGCAGCGTAACAGCCCCTAAACGGAGCAATCAGCCCCAGCATTTT | CSVTAPKRSNQPQHF
TRBJ2-6 | . | TRBV19 | . | TGTGCCAGTAGTATATTGTCCCCCTCTGGGGCCAACGTCCTGACTTTC | CASSILSPSGANVLTF
TRBJ2-7 | TRBD2 | TRBV14 | . | TGTGCCAGCAGCCCGCCGGGACTAGTGACGGGGGAGCAGTACTTC | CASSPPGLVTGEQYF
TRBJ1-1 | . | TRBV3-1/TRBV3-2 | . | TGTGCCAGCAGCCAAGTAGGGGGGCGGAACACTGAAGCTTTCTTT | CASSQVGGRNTEAFF
TRBJ2-3 | . | TRBV27 | . | TGTGCCAGCAGTCGCAGGGGACAAAGCACAGATACGCAGTATTTT | CASSRRGQSTDTQYF
TRBJ1-6 | . | TRBV5-1 | . | TGCGCCAGCAGCTTCATAGGTGGGAGAAGTTCACCCCTCCACTTT | CASSFIGGRSSPLHF
TRBJ1-6 | . | TRBV28 | . | TGTGCCAGCAGTTTGGATCGGGGGACCCTCCACTTT | CASSLDRGTLHF
TRBJ2-7 | . | TRBV4-1 | . | TGCGCCAGCAGCCGAGGACCAGGGGTCTACGAGCAGTACTTC | CASSRGPGVYEQYF
TRBJ1-4 | . | TRBV29-1 | once | TGCAGCGCCGCCTCCGCCAGGGCGGATGAAAAACTGTTTTTT | CSAASARADEKLFF
TRBJ1-4 | . | TRBV28 | . | TGTGCCAGCAGTTTATCAGGGAACGGGATGGAAAAACTGTTTTTT | CASSLSGNGMEKLFF
TRBJ2-3 | TRBD2 | TRBV15 | . | TGTGCCACCAGCAGGGGATTACTAGCGGGAGTAGATACGCAGTATTTT | CATSRGLLAGVDTQYF
TRBJ2-7 | TRBD2 | TRBV10-1 | . | TGCGCCAGCAGTGAGTCGTCCGGGGGGACCCCTGCCGGCGAGCAGTACTTC | CASSESSGGTPAGEQYF
TRBJ1-2 | . | TRBV28 | few | TGTGCCAGCAGCCCAACCCCTGGGCAGGGGAACTATGGCTACACCTTC | CASSPTPGQGNYGYTF
TRBJ1-1 | . | TRBV5-1 | . | TGCGCCAGCAGCCCGGGGGGGGGCTTGAACACTGAAGCTTTCTTT | CASSPGGGLNTEAFF
TRBJ2-7 | . | TRBV7-6 | . | TGTGCCAGCAGCTTAGATGAGGATCCCTACGAGCAGTACTTC | CASSLDEDPYEQYF
TRBJ2-1 | . | TRBV4-1 | . | TGCGCCAGCAGCCAAGCAGGGGATTATGAGCAGTTCTTC | CASSQAGDYEQFF
TRBJ2-2 | TRBD1 | TRBV7-7 | . | TGTGCCAGCAGCCCAGGGACAGTCCTCACCGGGGAGCTGTTTTTT | CASSPGTVLTGELFF
TRBJ1-1 | TRBD1 | TRBV5-1 | . | TGCGCCAGCAGCTTAGACAGGGTCCCGAACACTGAAGCTTTCTTT | CASSLDRVPNTEAFF
TRBJ2-5 | TRBD2 | TRBV7-9 | . | TGTGCCAGCAGTGCGACTAGCGGGGGCCACTTGGAGACCCAGTACTTC | CASSATSGGHLETQYF
TRBJ2-5 | TRBD1 | TRBV18 | . | TGTGCCAGCTCACCAGTTGGACAGGGGGCAGGAGAGACCCAGTACTTC | CASSPVGQGAGETQYF
TRBJ2-7 | TRBD1 | TRBV2 | . | TGTGCCAGCAGTGAACGGACAGGGGTCGGCGAGCAGTACTTC | CASSERTGVGEQYF
TRBJ2-7 | . | TRBV1 | few | TGCACCAGCAGCCATCAGTCCCGCTCGAGCTCCTACGAGCAGTACTTC | CTSSHQSRSSSYEQYF
TRBJ2-5 | . | TRBV6-1 | . | TGTGCCAGCAGTGAATGGGGGAGTTGGGAGACCCAGTACTTC | CASSEWGSWETQYF
TRBJ1-1 | . | TRBV19 | . | TGTGCCAGTAGTATAGGTGAGTCGGCAGCGATGAACACTGAAGCTTTCTTT | CASSIGESAAMNTEAFF
TRBJ2-7 | . | TRBV12-2 | . | TGTGCAAGTCGCTTCGGCAAGCGGGAGGTCCCCTTTGTCGAGCAGTACTTC | CASRFGKREVPFVEQYF
TRBJ2-1 | . | TRBV6-5 | . | TGTGCCAGCAGTCCCGGCGGGGACTACAATGAGCAGTTCTTC | CASSPGGDYNEQFF